This T cell receptor (beta chain) was recorded in a study of response to subunit inactivated influenza vaccine. TCRdb independently ran MiXCR on the RT-PCR reads; one entry per CDR3 protein. The repertoire holds over 650,000 distinct CDR3 sequences, with roughly 20% as singletons. The CDR3 is 15 amino acids. The germline V gene has CDR1 MGHRA and CDR2 YSYEKL. V lost 0 bases and J lost 10, with 15 bases in between. Ten or more counts support this clonotype. The receptor comes from a man aged 50-59 years who received an inactivated influenza vaccine. The chain uses TRBV4-1 and TRBJ1-4; D ambiguous. The sequenced sample was PBMCs from blood, obtained around 5 days after vaccination. CDR3 nucleotides: TGCGCCAGCAGCCAAGATGAAGGGAGGTTGCGAAAACTGTTTTTT. Its translation: CASSQDEGRLRKLFF.